Listed here are 19 T cell receptor beta chains from one sample, sequenced in a study of T cell responses to AZD1222 COVID-19 vaccine. The method was immunoSEQ multiplex PCR; TCRdb's version includes in-frame clones alone and lacks a portion of them. The sample carries roughly 140,000 clones, roughly nine tenths recorded once. The source was peripheral blood, collected on day 0 of AZD1222 vaccination. These receptors came from an adult in good health.

This clone was detected only once. The chain employs TRBV2 and TRBJ2-5; D is perhaps TRBD1 (5 bases). The CDR3 contains 12 residues. Germline V gives CDR1 SNHLY, CDR2 FYNNEI. Trimming removed 6 bases from V and 5 bases from J, with 10 bases in between. The chain's CDR3 is CASRGLTETQYF. CDR3 in DNA: TGTGCCAGCAGGGGGCTAACGGAGACCCAGTACTTC.

V and J are TRBV2 and TRBJ2-7; D unclear. Germline CDR1 and CDR2: SNHLY and FYNNEI. The CDR3 runs 13 residues. Trimming stripped 8 bases from V and 4 bases from J, with 15 bases between. The CDR3 here is CASRPLDAYEQYF. CDR3 coding DNA: TGTGCCAGCCGCCCGTTAGACGCGTACGAGCAGTACTTC.

The V gene is TRBV9, the J gene TRBJ2-2; D ambiguous. V lost 4 bases and J lost 4, with 8 bases in between. This CDR3 is 13 amino acids long. The germline V gene has CDR1 SGDLS and CDR2 YYNGEE. CDR3 in amino acids: CASSYDFTGELFF. The CDR3 bases are TGTGCCAGCAGCTATGACTTCACCGGGGAGCTGTTTTTT.

V usage is TRBV11-2 and J usage is TRBJ1-6; no definite D call. The CDR3 loop spans 15 amino acids. Deletions cut 5 bases from V and 7 bases from J, with 15 bases between. Germline V gene data show CDR1 as SGHAT and CDR2 as FQNNGV. The CDR3 nucleotides are TGTGCCAGCAGCAGCTGGCGGGAGCCCAATTCACCCCTCCACTTT. Its translation: CASSSWREPNSPLHF. Using reference TRBV11-2 and TRBJ1-6 for the parts outside the CDR3, the full variable domain is EAGVAQSPRYKIIEKRQSVAFWCNPISGHATLYWYQQILGQGPKLLIQFQNNGVVDDSQLPKDRFSAERLKGVDSTLKIQPAKLEDSAVYLCASSSWREPNSPLHFGNGTRLTVT.

This clone was recorded once. The gene calls are TRBV24-1 and TRBJ1-2; TRBD1 might be the D (5 bases). Germline V CDR1 and CDR2: KGHDR, SFDVKD. The V and J ends lost 3 bases and 2 bases respectively, with 9 bases between them. This CDR3 spans 14 amino acids. CDR3 sequence: CATSDPRQNYGYTF. The CDR3 DNA reads TGTGCCACCAGTGATCCCCGACAGAACTATGGCTACACCTTC.

This rearrangement joins TRBV6-1 to TRBJ1-1; 7 nucleotides line up with TRBD1. This CDR3 is 15 amino acids long. Looked up from germline, CDR1 is MNHNS and CDR2 is SASEGT. Germline trimming cut 2 bases from V and 0 bases from J; bases unmatched to any gene: 3. In nucleotides, the CDR3 is TGTGCCAGCAGTGAACCAGGGGGTTTGAACACTGAAGCTTTCTTT. Residues: CASSEPGGLNTEAFF.

This chain connects TRBV18 to TRBJ2-7; 9 bases are a match to TRBD1. Germline assignment: CDR1 KGHSH and CDR2 LQKENI. CDR3 length equals 14 residues. Trimming cost V 3 bases and J 3 bases; bases outside gene matches: 3. This chain's CDR3 is CASSPGTGFYEQYF. The CDR3 DNA sequence: TGTGCCAGCTCACCCGGGACAGGGTTCTACGAGCAGTACTTC. The full variable domain, completed using reference TRBV18 and TRBJ2-7, is NAGVMQNPRHLVRRRGQEARLRCSPMKGHSHVYWYRQLPEEGLKFMVYLQKENIIDESGMPKERFSAEFPKEGPSILRIQQVVRGDSAAYFCASSPGTGFYEQYFGPGTRLTVT.

About this clone: Distinct nucleotide sequences in the sample also encode this CDR3. The chain employs TRBV3-1 (or the pseudogene TRBV3-2) and TRBJ1-2; perhaps TRBD1 as D (5 bases). Trimming removed 4 bases from V and 4 bases from J, with 25 bases in between. Germline V lookup: CDR1 LGHDT, CDR2 YNNKEL (reference sequence). This CDR3 is built from 18 residues. The CDR3 DNA reads as TGTGCCAGCAGCCTTTCTCTGAGCGGGGACGGGATAACCTATGGCTACACCTTC. It yields the protein CASSLSLSGDGITYGYTF.

This clone was picked up one time. The chain has TRBV5-1 and TRBJ1-1; 9 positions agree with TRBD1. Germline assignment: CDR1 SGHRS and CDR2 YFSETQ. After removal of 4 bases from V and 7 bases from J, the junction contained 11 bases not matched to a gene. The CDR3 spans 15 residues. For the CDR3, the DNA is TGCGCCAGCAGCAACATACCCGGGACAGGGCTTGAAGCTTTCTTT. Protein product: CASSNIPGTGLEAFF.

The rearrangement links TRBV7-2 to TRBJ1-1; TRBD1 agrees at 8 bases. Losses at the gene ends were 1 base for V and 0 bases for J; bases not matched to a gene: 7. The CDR3 runs 17 residues. Germline V gene data show CDR1 as SGHTA and CDR2 as FQGNSA. CDR3 loop: CASSLEGRGPLNTEAFF. CDR3 nucleotides: TGTGCCAGCAGCTTAGAGGGCAGGGGGCCCCTGAACACTGAAGCTTTCTTT. Drawing the rest from reference TRBV7-2 and TRBJ1-1, the complete variable domain is GAGVSQSPSNKVTEKGKDVELRCDPISGHTALYWYRQSLGQGLEFLIYFQGNSAPDKSGLPSDRFSAERTGGSVSTLTIQRTQQEDSAVYLCASSLEGRGPLNTEAFFGQGTRLTVV.

The chain uses TRBV19 and TRBJ1-5; D uncertain. The CDR3 contains 14 residues. The V and J ends lost 5 bases and 7 bases respectively, with 15 bases between them. Germline lookup yields CDR1 LNHDA and CDR2 SQIVND (reference sequence). The CDR3 coding sequence is TGTGCCAGTAGTCCTCGGACGGGAGAACAGCCCCAGCATTTT. This encodes CASSPRTGEQPQHF.

This rearrangement joins TRBV28 to TRBJ1-5; D ambiguous. The CDR3 is 14 residues long. Trimming removed 2 bases from V and 5 bases from J, with 10 bases in between. From germline, CDR1 is MDHEN and CDR2 SYDVKM. The CDR3, as DNA: TGTGCCAGCAGTTTAGAGGGATGGGATCAGCCCCAGCATTTT. This sequence encodes CASSLEGWDQPQHF.

V usage is TRBV5-4 and J usage is TRBJ2-1; 7 nucleotides agree with TRBD2. Germline V gives CDR1 SGHNT, CDR2 YYREEE (reference sequence). The CDR3 is made up of 15 amino acids. V shed 4 bases and J 3 bases; nucleotides not matched to a gene: 7. The CDR3, as DNA: TGTGCCAGCAGCCCAGTCCCTAGCGGCTACAATGAGCAGTTCTTC. Translated, it gives CASSPVPSGYNEQFF.

The V call is TRBV18, the J call TRBJ1-1, with D possibly matching TRBD1 (6 bases). From germline, CDR1 is KGHSH and CDR2 LQKENI. The CDR3 is 17 residues long. Trimming removed 0 bases from V and 3 bases from J, with 17 bases in between. The chain's CDR3 is CASSPPGVQGSYTEAFF. The CDR3 DNA is TGTGCCAGCTCACCACCCGGGGTCCAGGGGAGCTACACTGAAGCTTTCTTT. Full variable domain (missing parts from reference TRBV18 and TRBJ1-1): NAGVMQNPRHLVRRRGQEARLRCSPMKGHSHVYWYRQLPEEGLKFMVYLQKENIIDESGMPKERFSAEFPKEGPSILRIQQVVRGDSAAYFCASSPPGVQGSYTEAFFGQGTRLTVV.

This rearrangement joins TRBV5-1 to TRBJ2-5, with D possibly TRBD2 on 6 matching bases. Germline CDR1 reads SGHRS; CDR2 reads YFSETQ. Trimming cost V 0 bases and J 4 bases, with 10 bases left between them. The length of the CDR3 is 14 residues. CDR3 protein: CASSLVGGVETQYF. As DNA, the CDR3 is TGCGCCAGCAGCTTGGTAGGCGGGGTAGAGACCCAGTACTTC.

The chain couples TRBV3-1 (or the pseudogene TRBV3-2) to TRBJ2-7; 9 bases fit TRBD2. The CDR3 loop spans 16 amino acids. V gave up 4 bases and J gave up 4 bases; unmatched junction bases: 11. Germline CDR1 reads LGHDT; CDR2 reads YNNKEL (reference sequence). This CDR3 reads CASSPRLAASFYEQYF. CDR3 coding DNA: TGTGCCAGCAGCCCGAGACTAGCGGCCTCTTTTTACGAGCAGTACTTC.

The rearrangement links TRBV21-1 to TRBJ1-5; the D call of TRBD1 is as the table states it, not checked on the DNA. TRBV21-1 is marked as a pseudogene. This CDR3 region has 19 residues. CDR3 amino acids: CASSKRAVGDKRNNQPQHF. The CDR3 nucleotides read TGTGCCAGCAGCAAACGCGCTGTCGGGGACAAACGGAACAATCAGCCCCAGCATTTT.

This chain uses TRBV2 with TRBJ2-5; 9 bases fit TRBD2. Losses at the gene ends were 2 bases for V and 2 bases for J; bases not matched to a gene: 9. The CDR3 covers 17 residues. The V gene's germline CDR1 is SNHLY and CDR2 FYNNEI. The CDR3 reads CASSERAGGGEQETQYF. CDR3 sequence (DNA): TGTGCCAGCAGTGAAAGAGCGGGGGGTGGAGAACAAGAGACCCAGTACTTC.

The chain combines TRBV19 with TRBJ1-6; 7 bases match TRBD1. The junction had 5 bases not matched to a gene; V was cut back by 5 bases and J by 16 bases. Germline V CDR1 and CDR2: LNHDA, SQIVND (reference sequence). CDR3 length: 11 amino acids. The CDR3 protein is CASSVGQALHF. CDR3 bases: TGTGCCAGTAGTGTCGGACAGGCGCTCCACTTT.